This TCR beta chain came from a study of T cell responses to AZD1222 COVID-19 vaccine. Measured with immunoSEQ multiplex PCR; TCRdb has only the in-frame clones, and not every one. The data contain fewer than 300,000 clones, about 92% of them singletons. The CDR3 extends over 16 amino acids. Germline V lookup: CDR1 SGHTA, CDR2 FQGNSA. V lost 5 bases to trimming and J lost 4 bases, with 18 bases between them. Details on this clone: What it binds is unknown.

Findings and limits, study-wide: Baseline seropositivity occurred in only a handful of AZD1222 recipients. Across the whole spike, CD4 TCRs peaked at regions 160-218 and 743-854.

The gene calls are TRBV7-2 and TRBJ2-1; TRBD1 might be the D (8 bases). This TCR came from an adult in good health. The sequenced sample was peripheral blood, obtained on day 0 of AZD1222 vaccination. In DNA form, the CDR3 reads TGTGCCAGCAGCCCCCAGGGGGCGGGGGTTTACAATGAGCAGTTCTTC. Translation gives CASSPQGAGVYNEQFF.